This record covers a single T cell receptor (beta chain). The data are from a study of blood T cell repertoires in COVID-19. About the study: The United States, Italy and Spain provided the acute and convalescent COVID-19 samples. In each case, the material was cDNA or gDNA derived from T cells, B-cell-depleted T cells, or PBMCs.

Source study methods: Estimates of nucleated cell counts were drawn from the amplification of reference gene primers. Sequencing used immunoSEQ multiplex PCR; TCRdb keeps in-frame clones, though not all of them. V, J and clone size are taken as reported in that table, and D and trimming were inferred from the DNA itself. In the table there are fewer than 250,000 clones, 65% to 85% of which are singletons. Per germline, CDR1 SGHAT and CDR2 FQNNGV. Trimming shortened V by 0 bases and J by 8 bases, and 5 bases separated the two germline ends. This CDR3 comprises 12 residues. This TCR came from a human donor in a cohort sampled during active COVID-19. Material for sequencing was peripheral blood. This chain links TRBV11-2 with TRBJ1-3, with D hard to call. This CDR3 is CASSLDRDTIYF. As DNA, the CDR3 is TGTGCCAGCAGCTTAGATCGGGACACCATATATTTT.